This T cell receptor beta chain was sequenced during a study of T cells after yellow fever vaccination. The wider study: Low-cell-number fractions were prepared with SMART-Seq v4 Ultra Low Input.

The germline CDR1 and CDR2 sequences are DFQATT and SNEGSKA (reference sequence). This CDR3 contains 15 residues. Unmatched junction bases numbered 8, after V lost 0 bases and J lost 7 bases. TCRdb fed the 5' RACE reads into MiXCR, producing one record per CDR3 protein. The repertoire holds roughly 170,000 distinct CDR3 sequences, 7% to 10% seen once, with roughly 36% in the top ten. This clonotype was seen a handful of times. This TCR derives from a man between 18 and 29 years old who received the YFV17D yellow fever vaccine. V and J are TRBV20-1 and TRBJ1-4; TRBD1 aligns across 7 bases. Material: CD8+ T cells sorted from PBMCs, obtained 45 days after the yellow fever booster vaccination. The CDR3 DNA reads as TGCAGTGCTAGAGAATTCCGGGACAGCGGTGAAAAACTGTTTTTT. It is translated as CSAREFRDSGEKLFF.